This T cell receptor (beta chain) was sequenced in a study of CD8 T cells in Susac syndrome (dated by TCRdb to the late 2010s). Study-wide context: Whether CD8+ T cell activation and differentiation in Susac syndrome was antigen driven was tested using repertoire sequencing.

RNA was extracted using the RNeasy kit, and 0.5 to 1 microgram was reverse transcribed with random hexamers. The immunoSEQ multiplex PCR assay, which covers 54 Vbeta and 13 Jbeta segments, was used to amplify TCR beta CDR3 regions. PCR amplification bias was corrected using a synthetic template baseline for primer optimization and computational correction. For the original study's pipeline: Reads were assigned to V, D and J genes according to IMGT and analyzed in immunoSEQ Analyzer, with only productive sequences retained. To calculate clonality, Shannon entropy was normalized by log2 of the number of productive unique sequences and then subtracted from one. For each patient and control, public and private clones were evaluated within the 100 most prevalent clones. Clones were defined as Susac-specific when absent from the healthy and MS cohorts, from about 1,100 published viral clones and from other ImmuneACCESS disease sequences. The public reads were run again by TCRdb, first through fastp at Q25 and then through MiXCR, and only productive beta chains were kept. When rows share a CDR3 protein, they turn into one entry using the most common DNA and genes. TCRdb's processing, not the authors' own work, is the source of the V and J calls. For this sample the table gives more than 200,000 distinct CDR3 sequences, of which around 95% were detected only once. Of the sample, 0.065% to 0.075% falls within the top ten clones.

High-throughput TCR beta sequencing profiled peripheral blood CD8+ and CD4+ T cells from healthy donors, Susac syndrome patients and multiple sclerosis patients. The multiple sclerosis controls were treatment-naive patients who had stable or active relapsing-remitting disease and met the revised McDonald criteria. Bulk CD8+ and CD4+ T cells were purified by magnetic negative isolation, whereas CD8+ TEMRA cells were enriched by FACS. Blood was drawn into EDTA tubes, processed within 24 hours, and PBMCs were isolated by density gradient centrifugation. PBMCs destined for TCR sequencing were cryopreserved in liquid nitrogen and later thawed in a 37 °C water bath. Purity of sorted or isolated CD4+, CD8+ and CD8+ TEMRA cells was at least 90%. On the study overall, not on this receptor specifically: The number of individuals in the TCR sequencing and HLA analysis was recognized as being relatively small.

From the germline V gene (reference sequence), CDR1 is LNHDA and CDR2 is SQIVND. The trim is 6 bases for V and 1 base for J, with a gap of 13 bases between the germline ends. From cysteine to phenylalanine, the CDR3 is 15 amino acids long. The DNA shown is the 45-base CDR3, in frame from base 1. Comments on this clonotype: Its specific antigen is unknown. Base qualities were left out, and no much larger clone turns up one base away.

This receptor chain uses TRBV19 and TRBJ2-1; TRBD1 is a weak D gene call, 5 bases matching. The sequencing sample was made of CD4+ T cells from PBMCs. This TCR was recovered from a human donor with multiple sclerosis. At the DNA level, the sequence is TGTGCCAGTAGCCCCCTGGGGCCTTCCTACAATGAGCAGTTCTTC. Translated, it reads CASSPLGPSYNEQFF.